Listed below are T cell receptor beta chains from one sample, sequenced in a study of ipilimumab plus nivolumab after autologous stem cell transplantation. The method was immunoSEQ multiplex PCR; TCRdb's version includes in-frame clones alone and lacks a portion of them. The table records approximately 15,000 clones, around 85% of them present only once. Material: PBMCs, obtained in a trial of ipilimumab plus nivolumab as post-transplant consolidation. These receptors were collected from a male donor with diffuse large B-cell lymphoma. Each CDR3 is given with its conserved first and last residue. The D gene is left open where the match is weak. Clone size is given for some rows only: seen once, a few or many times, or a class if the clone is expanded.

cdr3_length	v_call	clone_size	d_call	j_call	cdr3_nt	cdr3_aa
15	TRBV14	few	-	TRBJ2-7	TGTGCCAGCAGCCAAGGGCGGGGTGGTACCTACGAGCAGTACTTC	CASSQGRGGTYEQYF
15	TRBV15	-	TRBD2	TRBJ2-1	TGTGCCACCAGCAGAGGAGCGGGGGGGGGCAATGAGCAGTTCTTC	CATSRGAGGGNEQFF
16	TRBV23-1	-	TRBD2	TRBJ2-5	TGCGCCAGCAGTCATCCCGCGTGGGAGGGGAAAGAGACCCAGTACTTC	CASSHPAWEGKETQYF
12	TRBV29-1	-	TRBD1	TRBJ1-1	TGCAGCGTTGCGCAGGGGGAAACTGAAGCTTTCTTT	CSVAQGETEAFF
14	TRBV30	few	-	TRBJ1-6	TGTGCCTGGAGCATTTTGACAGAAAATTCACCCCTCCACTTT	CAWSILTENSPLHF
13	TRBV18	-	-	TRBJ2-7	TGTGCCAGCTCACCTGGGGCTGTTTGGGAGCAGTACTTC	CASSPGAVWEQYF
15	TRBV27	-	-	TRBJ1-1	TGTGCCAGCAGGTCCACCACCCGGCTGAACACTGAAGCTTTCTTT	CASRSTTRLNTEAFF
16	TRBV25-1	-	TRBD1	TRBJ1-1	TGTGCCAGCAGTGACCCTTCGGGACAGGCGGGCACTGAAGCTTTCTTT	CASSDPSGQAGTEAFF
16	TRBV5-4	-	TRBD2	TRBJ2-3	TGTGCCAGCAGCCCGCGGACTAGCGGTAGCACAGATACGCAGTATTTT	CASSPRTSGSTDTQYF
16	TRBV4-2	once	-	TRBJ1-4	TGTGCCAGCAGCCAGGAAACATGGGGAGCTAATGAAAAACTGTTTTTT	CASSQETWGANEKLFF
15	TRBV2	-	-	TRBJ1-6	TGTGCCAGCAGTGAATTGGGGTCCTATAATTCACCCCTCCACTTT	CASSELGSYNSPLHF
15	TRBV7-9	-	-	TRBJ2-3	TGTGCCAGCAGCTTAGTCCCGGGTCTAACAGATACGCAGTATTTT	CASSLVPGLTDTQYF
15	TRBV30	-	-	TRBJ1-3	TGTGCCTGGAGTACAACAGGGAACTTATTGAACACCATATATTTT	CAWSTTGNLLNTIYF
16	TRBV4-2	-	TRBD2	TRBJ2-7	TGTGCCAGCAGCCAAGGCGGCACTAGCGGGAGGTCCGAGCAGTACTTC	CASSQGGTSGRSEQYF
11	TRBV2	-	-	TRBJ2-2	TGTGCCAGCTCTTACACCGGGGAGCTGTTTTTT	CASSYTGELFF
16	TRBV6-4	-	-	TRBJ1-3	TGTGCCAGCAGTCCACTGAGGGGGGTTACGGGAAACACCATATATTTT	CASSPLRGVTGNTIYF
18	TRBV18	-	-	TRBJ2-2	TGTGCCAGCTCACCACTACTACCGGGATCCCCTTATACCGGGGAGCTGTTTTTT	CASSPLLPGSPYTGELFF
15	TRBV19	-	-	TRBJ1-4	TGTGCCAGTAGTCCTGCGGCAGACGACTGGGGAAAACTGTTTTTT	CASSPAADDWGKLFF
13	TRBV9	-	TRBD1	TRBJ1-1	TGTGCCAGCAGCCCGGTCCTGGGACAGGGCCCTTTCTTT	CASSPVLGQGPFF
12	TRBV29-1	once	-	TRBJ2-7	TGCAGCGTAACCAGGGGAGCCTACGAGCAGTACTTC	CSVTRGAYEQYF
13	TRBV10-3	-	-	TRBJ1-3	TGTGCCATCAGTGGCCCGGGAGTGGGGACCATATATTTT	CAISGPGVGTIYF
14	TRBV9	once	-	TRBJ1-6	TGTGCCAGCAGCGTGACAGGCACTAATTCACCCCTCCACTTT	CASSVTGTNSPLHF
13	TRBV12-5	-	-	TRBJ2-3	TGTGCTAGTGGTTTGCAGGGCACAGATACGCAGTATTTT	CASGLQGTDTQYF
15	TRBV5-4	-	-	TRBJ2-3	TGTGCCAGCAGCCTCGACAGTACTCGCGGAGATACGCAGTATTTT	CASSLDSTRGDTQYF
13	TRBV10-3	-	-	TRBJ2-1	TGTGCCTTCGCATTTAGCGGCTACAATGAGCAGTTCTTC	CAFAFSGYNEQFF
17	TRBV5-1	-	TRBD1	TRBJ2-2	TGCGCCAGCAGCTCACCAACACAGGGGGCGGTCACCGGGGAGCTGTTTTTT	CASSSPTQGAVTGELFF
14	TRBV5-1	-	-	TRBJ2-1	TGCGCCAGCAGTCCGTATGCGGGACACAATGAGCAGTTCTTC	CASSPYAGHNEQFF
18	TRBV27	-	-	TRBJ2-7	TGTGCCAGCAGCCCGCTGGTTCTGAGGATGGACGGCTCCTACGAGCAGTACTTC	CASSPLVLRMDGSYEQYF
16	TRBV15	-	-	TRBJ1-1	TGTGCCACCAGCAGAGATCATAGACTCTCTCAGAAGGAAGCTTTCTTT	CATSRDHRLSQKEAFF
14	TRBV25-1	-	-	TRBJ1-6	TGTGCCAGCAGTAGGATCAGTTATAATTCACCCCTCCACTTT	CASSRISYNSPLHF
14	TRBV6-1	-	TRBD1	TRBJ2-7	TGTGCCAGCAGTGACCGTATAGGGGGCCACGAGCAGTACTTC	CASSDRIGGHEQYF
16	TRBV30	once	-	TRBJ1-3	TGTGCCTGGAGTGTACAGGCATTTCCCTCTGGAAACACCATATATTTT	CAWSVQAFPSGNTIYF
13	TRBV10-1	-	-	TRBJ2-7	TGCGCCAGCAGTGAGTCGGCCCCATACGAGCAGTACTTC	CASSESAPYEQYF
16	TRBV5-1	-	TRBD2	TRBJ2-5	TGCGCCAGCAGCTTGGATCCTAGCGGAATACAAGAGACCCAGTACTTC	CASSLDPSGIQETQYF
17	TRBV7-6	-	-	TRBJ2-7	TGTGCCAGCAGCTTAGTTCCCCGGGCAGGGGCTTTGGACGAGCAGTACTTC	CASSLVPRAGALDEQYF
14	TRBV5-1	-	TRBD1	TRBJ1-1	TGCGCCAGCAGCACGGGACAGCCGAACACTGAAGCTTTCTTT	CASSTGQPNTEAFF
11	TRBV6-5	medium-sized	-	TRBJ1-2	TGTGCCAGCAGTCCCGGTCGAGGCTACACCTTC	CASSPGRGYTF
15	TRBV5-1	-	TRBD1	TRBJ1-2	TGCGCCAGCGGAACGGACAGGGGGTCTAACTATGGCTACACCTTC	CASGTDRGSNYGYTF
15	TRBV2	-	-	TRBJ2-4	TGTGCCAGCAGATCAGACAGGAAAGCCAAAAACATTCAGTACTTC	CASRSDRKAKNIQYF
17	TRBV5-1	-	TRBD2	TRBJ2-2	TGCGCCAGCCGACAAAGTATCGGACTAGCTAACACCGGGGAGCTGTTTTTT	CASRQSIGLANTGELFF
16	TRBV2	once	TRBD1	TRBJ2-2	TGTGCCAGCAGTGAAGACAGGACAGGGGTTGGCGGGGAGCTGTTTTTT	CASSEDRTGVGGELFF
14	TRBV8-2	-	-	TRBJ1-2	TGTGGCAGCTCAATGAGGATAACGACCTATGGCTACACCTTC	CGSSMRITTYGYTF
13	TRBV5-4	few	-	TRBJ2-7	TGTGCCAGCAGCTTGGCCCCCACTAACGAGCAGTACTTC	CASSLAPTNEQYF
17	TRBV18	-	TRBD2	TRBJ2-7	TGTGCCAGCTCACCCGGGACTAGCGGGATCTATTCCTACGAGCAGTACTTC	CASSPGTSGIYSYEQYF
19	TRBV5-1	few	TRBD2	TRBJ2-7	TGCGCCAGCAGCTTGGTGTGGACTAGCGGGCGACGCGCGTCCTACGAGCAGTACTTC	CASSLVWTSGRRASYEQYF
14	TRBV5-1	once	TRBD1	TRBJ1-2	TGCGCCAGCAGTCCTAGTCAGGGGGTTTATGGCTACACCTTC	CASSPSQGVYGYTF
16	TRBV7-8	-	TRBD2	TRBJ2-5	TGTGCCAGCAGCAAAGGGACTAGCGGGATTGAAGAGACCCAGTACTTC	CASSKGTSGIEETQYF
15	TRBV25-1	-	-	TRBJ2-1	TGTGCCAGCAGTGACCCCGCTAGTTCTGGCAATGAGCAGTTCTTC	CASSDPASSGNEQFF
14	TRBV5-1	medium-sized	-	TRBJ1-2	TGCGCCAGCAGCTTGGAGAGTAATTCCTATGGCTACACCTTC	CASSLESNSYGYTF
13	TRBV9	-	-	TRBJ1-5	TGTGCCAGCAGCGTAGCTCTGGATCAGCCCCAGCATTTT	CASSVALDQPQHF
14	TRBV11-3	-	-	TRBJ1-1	TGTGCCAGCAGCTTAGGTCCGGGGGACACTGAAGCTTTCTTT	CASSLGPGDTEAFF
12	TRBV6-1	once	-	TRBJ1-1	TGTGCCAGCAGTGTTTGGAGGACTGAAGCTTTCTTT	CASSVWRTEAFF
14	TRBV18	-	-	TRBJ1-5	TGTGCCAGCTCACCGCGTAGGGATGAATTGCCCCAGCATTTT	CASSPRRDELPQHF
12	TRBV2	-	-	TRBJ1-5	TGTGCCAGCAACAGACTCAATCAGCCCCAGCATTTT	CASNRLNQPQHF
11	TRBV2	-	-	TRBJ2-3	TGTGCCAGCGGTGTTACAGATACGCAGTATTTT	CASGVTDTQYF